The rows below give T cell receptor beta chains drawn from one sample of a study of blood T cell repertoires in COVID-19. Method: immunoSEQ multiplex PCR; TCRdb's copy keeps in-frame clones and lacks some. The table has about 370,000 clones, roughly 86% seen once. The sequencing sample was made of peripheral blood. The receptors derive from a woman in her 30s with COVID-19, enrolled during active disease. Each CDR3 is given with its conserved first and last residue. Each record gives: D gene, V gene, clone size, J gene, CDR3 protein, CDR3 DNA. A D gene is named only where the DNA matches it firmly. Expanded clones get a size class; other rows say once, few or many, or leave the size out.

D gene: TRBD2
V gene: TRBV5-1
clone size: NA
J gene: TRBJ2-2
CDR3 protein: CASRHSSGLTNTGELFF
CDR3 DNA: TGCGCCAGCAGGCATTCTAGCGGACTAACGAACACCGGGGAGCTGTTTTTT

D gene: TRBD2
V gene: TRBV6-1
clone size: once
J gene: TRBJ2-7
CDR3 protein: CASSEGAGLAGVYEQYF
CDR3 DNA: TGTGCCAGCAGTGAAGGGGCCGGACTAGCGGGTGTCTACGAGCAGTACTTC

D gene: TRBD2
V gene: TRBV29-1
clone size: NA
J gene: TRBJ2-5
CDR3 protein: CSVEDIAGETQYF
CDR3 DNA: TGCAGCGTTGAAGATATAGCGGGAGAGACCCAGTACTTC

D gene: NA
V gene: TRBV5-4
clone size: NA
J gene: TRBJ2-7
CDR3 protein: CASSLPNTYEQYF
CDR3 DNA: TGTGCCAGCAGCTTGCCTAATACCTACGAGCAGTACTTC

D gene: TRBD2
V gene: TRBV11-2
clone size: NA
J gene: TRBJ2-7
CDR3 protein: CASSTGLAGVREQYF
CDR3 DNA: TGTGCCAGCAGCACCGGACTAGCGGGAGTAAGAGAGCAGTACTTC

D gene: NA
V gene: TRBV30
clone size: NA
J gene: TRBJ1-5
CDR3 protein: CAWRRTQGNQPQHF
CDR3 DNA: TGTGCCTGGAGGAGAACGCAGGGGAATCAGCCCCAGCATTTT

D gene: TRBD2
V gene: TRBV29-1
clone size: NA
J gene: TRBJ2-3
CDR3 protein: CSVGDYGGAQYF
CDR3 DNA: TGCAGCGTCGGGGACTACGGTGGAGCGCAGTATTTT

D gene: TRBD1
V gene: TRBV5-1
clone size: once
J gene: TRBJ2-3
CDR3 protein: CASSPRQGTDTQYF
CDR3 DNA: TGCGCCAGCAGCCCTCGACAGGGTACAGATACGCAGTATTTT

D gene: TRBD1
V gene: TRBV6-2/TRBV6-3
clone size: NA
J gene: TRBJ2-7
CDR3 protein: CASSYWTGSYEQYF
CDR3 DNA: TGTGCCAGCAGTTACTGGACAGGGTCCTACGAGCAGTACTTC

D gene: TRBD2
V gene: TRBV5-8
clone size: NA
J gene: TRBJ2-7
CDR3 protein: CASSAASGRGYEQYF
CDR3 DNA: TGTGCCAGCAGCGCTGCTAGCGGGAGGGGATACGAGCAGTACTTC

D gene: NA
V gene: TRBV30
clone size: NA
J gene: TRBJ2-7
CDR3 protein: CAWSRGFGQYF
CDR3 DNA: TGTGCCTGGAGTAGGGGGTTCGGGCAGTACTTC

D gene: NA
V gene: TRBV18
clone size: NA
J gene: TRBJ2-6
CDR3 protein: CASSPLFSGANVLTF
CDR3 DNA: TGTGCCAGCTCACCATTATTCTCTGGGGCCAACGTCCTGACTTTC

D gene: TRBD1
V gene: TRBV2
clone size: NA
J gene: TRBJ2-1
CDR3 protein: CASSEREFRGHEQFF
CDR3 DNA: TGTGCCAGCAGTGAAAGGGAGTTCAGGGGGCATGAGCAGTTCTTC

D gene: NA
V gene: TRBV9
clone size: once
J gene: TRBJ2-1
CDR3 protein: CASSILDTIYNEQFF
CDR3 DNA: TGTGCCAGCAGCATACTAGACACCATTTACAATGAGCAGTTCTTC

D gene: TRBD2
V gene: TRBV5-4
clone size: NA
J gene: TRBJ2-1
CDR3 protein: CASSSQTSGTYNEQFF
CDR3 DNA: TGTGCCAGCAGCTCCCAGACTAGCGGAACCTACAATGAGCAGTTCTTC

D gene: NA
V gene: TRBV4-3
clone size: NA
J gene: TRBJ1-2
CDR3 protein: CASSQAGGGSYGYTF
CDR3 DNA: TGCGCCAGCAGCCAAGCTGGGGGCGGGTCCTATGGCTACACCTTC

D gene: TRBD1
V gene: TRBV28
clone size: few
J gene: TRBJ2-7
CDR3 protein: CASSHGTGDNDEQYF
CDR3 DNA: TGTGCCAGCAGTCACGGGACAGGGGACAACGACGAGCAGTACTTC

D gene: NA
V gene: TRBV11-2
clone size: NA
J gene: TRBJ2-7
CDR3 protein: CASSFPREPVYEQYF
CDR3 DNA: TGTGCCAGCAGCTTCCCTAGGGAGCCGGTCTACGAGCAGTACTTC

D gene: NA
V gene: TRBV2
clone size: once
J gene: TRBJ2-6
CDR3 protein: CASSAHYSGANVLTF
CDR3 DNA: TGTGCCAGCAGTGCCCACTACTCTGGGGCCAACGTCCTGACTTTC

D gene: TRBD1
V gene: TRBV9
clone size: NA
J gene: TRBJ2-3
CDR3 protein: CASSVAGGGSTDTQYF
CDR3 DNA: TGTGCCAGCAGCGTAGCAGGGGGCGGTAGCACAGATACGCAGTATTTT

D gene: TRBD1
V gene: TRBV6-4
clone size: NA
J gene: TRBJ2-5
CDR3 protein: CASSTGTGGEETQYF
CDR3 DNA: TGTGCCAGCAGTACCGGGACAGGGGGCGAAGAGACCCAGTACTTC

D gene: NA
V gene: TRBV14
clone size: NA
J gene: TRBJ1-4
CDR3 protein: CASSPTLPGGLEKLFF
CDR3 DNA: TGTGCCAGCAGCCCGACCCTGCCGGGGGGACTCGAAAAACTGTTTTTT

D gene: NA
V gene: TRBV7-9
clone size: NA
J gene: TRBJ1-4
CDR3 protein: CASSPRPRPGEKLFF
CDR3 DNA: TGTGCCAGCAGTCCAAGGCCCCGGCCGGGTGAAAAACTGTTTTTT

D gene: TRBD1
V gene: TRBV10-3
clone size: NA
J gene: TRBJ1-1
CDR3 protein: CAISVSFGKGATEAFF
CDR3 DNA: TGTGCCATCAGTGTGTCTTTCGGTAAGGGGGCGACTGAAGCTTTCTTT

D gene: NA
V gene: TRBV6-5
clone size: NA
J gene: TRBJ1-1
CDR3 protein: CASSFRDTLSAEAFF
CDR3 DNA: TGTGCCAGCAGTTTCCGGGACACTCTATCGGCTGAAGCTTTCTTT

D gene: NA
V gene: TRBV7-8
clone size: NA
J gene: TRBJ1-6
CDR3 protein: CASSLAQGPNSPLHF
CDR3 DNA: TGTGCCAGCAGCTTAGCGCAGGGTCCTAATTCACCCCTCCACTTT

D gene: TRBD1
V gene: TRBV24-1
clone size: NA
J gene: TRBJ2-6
CDR3 protein: CATSFSGQGLSGANVLTF
CDR3 DNA: TGTGCCACCAGCTTTTCGGGACAGGGACTCTCTGGGGCCAACGTCCTGACTTTC

D gene: NA
V gene: TRBV16
clone size: NA
J gene: TRBJ1-2
CDR3 protein: CASRHIQENGYTF
CDR3 DNA: TGTGCCAGCAGACATATTCAGGAAAATGGCTACACCTTC

D gene: NA
V gene: TRBV14
clone size: once
J gene: TRBJ2-1
CDR3 protein: CASSPVRGEQFF
CDR3 DNA: TGTGCCAGCAGCCCGGTTAGGGGTGAGCAGTTCTTC

D gene: NA
V gene: TRBV2
clone size: few
J gene: TRBJ2-1
CDR3 protein: CASSELAYNEQFF
CDR3 DNA: TGTGCCAGCAGTGAACTAGCGTACAATGAGCAGTTCTTC

D gene: NA
V gene: TRBV30
clone size: NA
J gene: TRBJ1-6
CDR3 protein: CATNRGTYNSPLHF
CDR3 DNA: TGTGCCACAAACAGAGGGACCTATAATTCACCCCTCCACTTT

D gene: NA
V gene: TRBV28
clone size: NA
J gene: TRBJ1-1
CDR3 protein: CASIPLSGPSEAFF
CDR3 DNA: TGTGCCAGCATCCCCCTCTCTGGGCCTTCTGAAGCTTTCTTT

D gene: NA
V gene: TRBV6-4
clone size: NA
J gene: TRBJ2-2
CDR3 protein: CASSPGTAYTGELFF
CDR3 DNA: TGTGCCAGCAGCCCCGGCACAGCCTACACCGGGGAGCTGTTTTTT

D gene: TRBD2
V gene: TRBV19
clone size: NA
J gene: TRBJ2-3
CDR3 protein: CASSASGRPTDTQYF
CDR3 DNA: TGTGCCAGTAGTGCGAGCGGGAGACCCACAGATACGCAGTATTTT

D gene: TRBD1
V gene: TRBV19
clone size: NA
J gene: TRBJ2-5
CDR3 protein: CASRDRGRGETQYF
CDR3 DNA: TGTGCCAGTAGGGACAGGGGTCGTGGGGAGACCCAGTACTTC

D gene: NA
V gene: TRBV12-2
clone size: NA
J gene: TRBJ1-1
CDR3 protein: CAIRTVTEAFF
CDR3 DNA: TGTGCAATCCGGACAGTCACTGAAGCTTTCTTT

D gene: NA
V gene: TRBV3-1/TRBV3-2
clone size: NA
J gene: TRBJ2-3
CDR3 protein: CASSQAGGTDTQYF
CDR3 DNA: TGTGCCAGCAGCCAAGCGGGGGGCACAGATACGCAGTATTTT

D gene: TRBD1
V gene: TRBV29-1
clone size: NA
J gene: TRBJ2-7
CDR3 protein: CSVTDRGYEQYF
CDR3 DNA: TGCAGCGTTACAGACAGGGGTTACGAGCAGTACTTC

D gene: TRBD1
V gene: TRBV2
clone size: few
J gene: TRBJ1-5
CDR3 protein: CASRYRGTDQPQHF
CDR3 DNA: TGTGCCAGCAGATATCGGGGGACAGATCAGCCCCAGCATTTT

D gene: NA
V gene: TRBV4-3
clone size: NA
J gene: TRBJ1-6
CDR3 protein: CASSQGGGLTLSPLHF
CDR3 DNA: TGCGCCAGCAGCCAAGGGGGGGGTCTTACTTTATCACCCCTCCACTTT

D gene: TRBD1
V gene: TRBV28
clone size: NA
J gene: TRBJ1-5
CDR3 protein: CASSLVTGVYGNQPQHF
CDR3 DNA: TGTGCCAGCAGTCTTGTGACAGGGGTTTATGGCAATCAGCCCCAGCATTTT

D gene: NA
V gene: TRBV7-6
clone size: few
J gene: TRBJ1-1
CDR3 protein: CASSFGSRTEAFF
CDR3 DNA: TGTGCCAGCAGCTTCGGCTCGAGGACTGAAGCTTTCTTT

D gene: NA
V gene: TRBV6-5
clone size: NA
J gene: TRBJ2-3
CDR3 protein: CASRGTPEDTQYF
CDR3 DNA: TGTGCCAGCAGGGGGACTCCGGAGGATACGCAGTATTTT